The present T cell receptor beta chain was sequenced within a study of shared clonotypes between healthy human individuals. Overall study: Per-donor plates numbered three CD4 naive, three CD4 memory, two CD8 naive and one CD8 memory.

Notes on this clone: Its antigen is undetermined.

Cells designated naive CD8 were CD45RO-negative and were positively selected for CCR7, with terminally differentiated effector memory CD45RA+ cells excluded. The assay was immunoSEQ multiplex PCR, and TCRdb's table has in-frame clones only and misses some. The data show 500,000 to 700,000 clones, 95% seen once. The CDR3 has 14 residues. J lost 7 bases, V lost 2 bases, and 5 bases had no gene match. In germline, CDR1 is SGHDT, CDR2 YYEEEE. Points from the study as a whole: Blood alone was sampled, and tissue repertoires likely differ. Despite large depth, rarefaction showed incomplete sorted-subset sequencing.

This sequence originates from a woman in her thirties in good health. The sample consisted of naive CD8+ T cells sorted from blood. The chain combines TRBV5-6 with TRBJ2-7; 11 positions match TRBD2. CDR3: CASSLLAGVKEQYF. CDR3 nucleotide sequence: TGTGCCAGCAGCTTACTAGCGGGAGTGAAAGAGCAGTACTTC.